The next 17 T cell receptor beta chains were all read from a single sample in a study of cytomegalovirus exposure and HLA in healthy donors. Profiling relied on immunoSEQ multiplex PCR, and the TCRdb table lists in-frame clones only, not all of them. The table has about 160,000 clones, under 90% seen once. The specimen sequenced was PBMCs. All receptors derive from a woman younger than 30 in good health and CMV-seropositive.

V usage is TRBV19 and J usage is TRBJ1-1; D is perhaps TRBD1 (5 bases). Trimming pared 6 bases from V and 6 bases from J, leaving 23 bases between. Germline V lookup: CDR1 LNHDA, CDR2 SQIVND (reference sequence). This CDR3 has 16 residues. CDR3 nucleotides: TGTGCCAGTAGATCGGGAGGCAGGGAAATGCGGGCTGAAGCTTTCTTT. This gives the protein CASRSGGREMRAEAFF.

The chain combines TRBV30 with TRBJ1-3, with 9 bases lining up with TRBD1. Germline CDR1 GTSNPN, CDR2 SVGIG (reference sequence). The CDR3 runs to 14 residues. The J segment lost 3 bases and the V segment lost 2 bases, leaving 2 bases of the junction unmatched. The CDR3 here is CAWSRDRVGNTIYF. CDR3 in DNA: TGTGCCTGGAGTCGGGACAGGGTTGGAAACACCATATATTTT.

The chain is built from TRBV28 and TRBJ1-3; D gene ambiguous. CDR3 length: 15 amino acids. Germline-derived CDR1 and CDR2 are MDHEN and SYDVKM. Trimming shortened V by 2 bases and J by 0 bases, and 8 bases separated the two germline ends. DNA for the CDR3: TGTGCCAGCAGTTTAATCGGGGTCTCTGGAAACACCATATATTTT. This sequence encodes CASSLIGVSGNTIYF.

The V and J genes are TRBV2 and TRBJ2-1, with TRBD2 identical over 11 bases. CDR3 length: 15 amino acids. Germline V lookup: CDR1 SNHLY, CDR2 FYNNEI. The trim removed 6 bases at V and 6 bases at J, leaving 7 bases unmatched. The DNA for the CDR3 is TGTGCCAGCAGGTTGACTAGCGGGAACCGCAATGAGCAGTTCTTC. The encoded protein is CASRLTSGNRNEQFF.

J is TRBJ2-5 and V is TRBV7-9; no definite D call. The germline V and J ends were trimmed by 0 bases and 4 bases, with 12 bases remaining between them. The CDR3 covers 15 residues. CDR1 is SEHNR and CDR2 is FQNEAQ in the germline V gene (reference sequence). Written as DNA, the CDR3 is TGTGCCAGCAGCTTAGCCCCGGCGGTGACAGAGACCCAGTACTTC. Amino acids: CASSLAPAVTETQYF.

This chain connects TRBV5-5 to TRBJ2-7, with a weak D call TRBD2 (5 bases). The CDR3 runs 15 residues. Germline-derived CDR1 and CDR2 are SGHKS and YYEKEE (reference sequence). Trimming cost V 3 bases and J 2 bases, with 15 bases left between them. CDR3 in DNA: TGTGCCAGCAGCTACCGGGCCCCCGGGACCTACGAGCAGTACTTC. Translating gives CASSYRAPGTYEQYF.

With regard to this clone: This same CDR3 is encoded by further DNA sequences in the sample. The V and J genes are TRBV6-5 and TRBJ2-7, with 9 bases identical to TRBD2. CDR1 MNHEY and CDR2 SVGAGI come from the germline V gene. The CDR3 is 15 amino acids. V trimming: 6 bases; J trimming: 0 bases; junction bases outside the gene matches: 6. CDR3 residues: CASSSPTSGSYEQYF. CDR3 sequence (DNA): TGTGCCAGCAGCTCCCCGACTAGCGGCTCCTACGAGCAGTACTTC.

The V and J genes are TRBV19 and TRBJ2-3, with D maybe TRBD1 (6 bases). CDR1 is LNHDA, CDR2 SQIVND, per germline (reference sequence). V was cut by 6 bases and J by 6 bases, with 10 bases left in between. The CDR3 totals 12 residues. The CDR3 DNA is TGTGCCAGTAGCCGGACAGCGGATACGCAGTATTTT. Protein: CASSRTADTQYF.

The gene calls are TRBV19 and TRBJ2-7, with 7 bases that match TRBD1. The germline CDR1 and CDR2 sequences are LNHDA and SQIVND (reference sequence). This CDR3 region has 13 residues. V was pared by 4 bases and J by 2 bases, with 2 bases of the junction left unmatched. The CDR3 is CASSRGTAYEQYF. DNA for the CDR3: TGTGCCAGTAGTAGGGGGACAGCCTACGAGCAGTACTTC.

This chain connects TRBV7-9 to TRBJ1-4; TRBD1 matches at 8 bases. The CDR3 loop spans 15 amino acids. Germline values: CDR1 SEHNR, CDR2 FQNEAQ (reference sequence). The junction had 7 bases not matched to a gene; V was cut back by 7 bases and J by 3 bases. CDR3 in DNA: TGTGCCAGCACCCTTGGACAGGGCTCTAATGAAAAACTGTTTTTT. Its translation is CASTLGQGSNEKLFF.

The CDR3 region is CASSVMRDTEAFF. The CDR3, as DNA: TGTGCCAGCAGCGTGATGAGGGACACTGAAGCTTTCTTT. The V call is TRBV9, the J call TRBJ1-1; no definite D call. CDR1 is SGDLS, CDR2 YYNGEE, per germline. The CDR3 extends over 13 amino acids. Trimming removed 2 bases at V and 3 bases at J, with 8 bases between.

As DNA, the CDR3 is TGTGCCAGCAGTGAAGTGGCACCGTCACATGAGCAGTTCTTC. It yields the protein CASSEVAPSHEQFF. The chain joins TRBV25-1 to TRBJ2-1; D unclear. With 2 bases removed from V and 8 bases from J, the gap between germline ends came to 13 bases. Germline V gene sequence: CDR1 MGHDK, CDR2 SYGVNS. There are 14 residues in the CDR3.

V and J are TRBV4-1 and TRBJ2-5, with 12 nucleotides matching TRBD1. Germline V gene data show CDR1 as MGHRA and CDR2 as YSYEKL. CDR3 length: 16 amino acids. Trimming removed 4 bases from V and 3 bases from J; junction bases left unmatched: 6. The DNA for the CDR3 is TGCGCCAGCAGCCCTACCGGGACAGGGGGCGAAGAGACCCAGTACTTC. Translated, it gives CASSPTGTGGEETQYF.

The chain's CDR3 is CASGLVGFSQGRGSPDYEQYF. The CDR3 DNA is TGTGCTAGTGGTTTGGTAGGTTTCTCGCAGGGCCGCGGGAGCCCCGACTACGAGCAGTACTTC. The rearrangement joins TRBV12-5 to TRBJ2-7; 7 bases match TRBD2. After removal of 0 bases from V and 3 bases from J, the junction contained 23 bases not matched to a gene. CDR1 and CDR2 (germline): LGHNT, FRNRAP. This CDR3 comprises 21 residues. Looking up the rest from reference TRBV12-5 and TRBJ2-7 gives the full variable domain: DARVTQTPRHKVTEMGQEVTMRCQPILGHNTVFWYRQTMMQGLELLAYFRNRAPLDDSGMPKDRFSAEMPDATLATLKIQPSEPRDSAVYFCASGLVGFSQGRGSPDYEQYFGPGTRLTVT.

The chain employs TRBV20-1 and TRBJ1-1; tentatively, D is TRBD1 (6 bases). Germline values: CDR1 DFQATT, CDR2 SNEGSKA (reference sequence). The CDR3 extends over 10 amino acids. With 3 bases removed from V and 11 bases from J, the gap between germline ends came to 10 bases. Written as DNA, the CDR3 is TGCAGTGCTAGTAACAGGGCGGCTTTCTTT. It yields the protein CSASNRAAFF.

CDR3 amino acids: CASSLLGGKETQYF. The CDR3 DNA follows: TGCGCCAGCAGCTTGTTGGGGGGGAAAGAGACCCAGTACTTC. The chain recombines TRBV5-1 with TRBJ2-5, with TRBD2 matching 7 bases. Germline loops: CDR1 SGHRS, CDR2 YFSETQ. CDR3 length: 14 residues. The junction had 3 bases not matched to a gene; V was cut back by 1 base and J by 3 bases.

This chain links TRBV6-5 with TRBJ2-7; a weak D match, TRBD2 (5 bases). V was trimmed by 0 bases and J by 5 bases, leaving 17 bases between them. CDR1 and CDR2 (germline): MNHEY, SVGAGI. This CDR3 is 16 amino acids long. CDR3 nucleotides: TGTGCCAGCAGTTACTCGATGATTCGCGGGTCCCACGAGCAGTACTTC. Its translation is CASSYSMIRGSHEQYF.